This TCR beta chain was sequenced for a study of T cell responses to AZD1222 COVID-19 vaccine. The data were produced by immunoSEQ multiplex PCR, yet TCRdb's version contains in-frame clones alone and is incomplete. The sample includes about 97,000 clones, roughly 91% of them seen just once. Germline V gives CDR1 GTSNPN, CDR2 SVGIG (reference sequence). The CDR3 loop spans 15 amino acids. Unmatched junction bases numbered 5, after V lost 0 bases and J lost 4 bases. Study-level points and caveats: Among the donors, most were white British and more were female, and clonal diversity was possibly underestimated.

To note about this clone: Its matching antigen is unknown.

Material: peripheral blood, obtained on day 0 of AZD1222 vaccination. This TCR was recovered from an adult in good health. The chain joins TRBV30 to TRBJ1-3, with TRBD1 identical over 8 bases. The CDR3 protein is CAWSVSRGLGNTIYF. The CDR3 region has the DNA TGTGCCTGGAGTGTGAGCAGGGGGCTCGGAAACACCATATATTTT.